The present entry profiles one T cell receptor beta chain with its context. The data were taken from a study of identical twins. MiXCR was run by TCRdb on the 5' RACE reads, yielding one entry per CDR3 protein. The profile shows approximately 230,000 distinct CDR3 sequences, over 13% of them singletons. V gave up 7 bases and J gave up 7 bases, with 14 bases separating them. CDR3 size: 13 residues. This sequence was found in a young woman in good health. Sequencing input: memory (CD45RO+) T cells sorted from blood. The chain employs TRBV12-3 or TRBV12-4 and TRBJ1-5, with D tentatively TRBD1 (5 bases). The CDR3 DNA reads TGTGCCAGCACTACCTCAGAGGGGCAGCCCCAGCATTTT. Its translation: CASTTSEGQPQHF.